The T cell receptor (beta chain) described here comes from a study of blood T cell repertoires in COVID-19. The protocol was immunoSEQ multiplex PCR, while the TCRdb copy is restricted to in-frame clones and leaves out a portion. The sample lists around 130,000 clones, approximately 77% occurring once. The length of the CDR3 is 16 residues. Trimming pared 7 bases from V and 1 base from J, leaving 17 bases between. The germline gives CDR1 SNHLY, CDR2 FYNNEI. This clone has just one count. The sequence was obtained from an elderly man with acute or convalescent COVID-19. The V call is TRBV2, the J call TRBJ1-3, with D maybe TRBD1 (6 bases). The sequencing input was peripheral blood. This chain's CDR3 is CASTTQQGLSGNTIYF. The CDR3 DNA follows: TGTGCCAGCACCACACAACAGGGTCTTTCTGGAAACACCATATATTTT.